The sequence of this T cell receptor beta chain was determined in a study of response to subunit inactivated influenza vaccine. This CDR3 has 20 residues. Germline values: CDR1 SGHRS, CDR2 YFSETQ. Germline trimming cut 1 base from V and 5 bases from J; bases unmatched to any gene: 20. TCRdb re-called the RT-PCR reads with MiXCR, one entry per CDR3 protein. The table has approximately 680,000 distinct CDR3 sequences, 15% to 19% seen once. In regard to this clonotype: Antigen unknown.

Study-level points and caveats: A suggestion made by the authors is that each seasonal influenza vaccination recruits few new T cells.

This specimen was PBMCs from blood, taken 11 to 12 days after vaccination. This clonotype was obtained from a man over 45 who received an inactivated influenza vaccine. This sequence joins TRBV5-1 and TRBJ2-5; 10 nucleotides match TRBD1. The CDR3 spells CASSLRAHTAGTGVRETQYF. The CDR3 bases are TGCGCCAGCAGCTTGAGGGCCCATACTGCCGGGACAGGGGTTCGGGAGACCCAGTACTTC.